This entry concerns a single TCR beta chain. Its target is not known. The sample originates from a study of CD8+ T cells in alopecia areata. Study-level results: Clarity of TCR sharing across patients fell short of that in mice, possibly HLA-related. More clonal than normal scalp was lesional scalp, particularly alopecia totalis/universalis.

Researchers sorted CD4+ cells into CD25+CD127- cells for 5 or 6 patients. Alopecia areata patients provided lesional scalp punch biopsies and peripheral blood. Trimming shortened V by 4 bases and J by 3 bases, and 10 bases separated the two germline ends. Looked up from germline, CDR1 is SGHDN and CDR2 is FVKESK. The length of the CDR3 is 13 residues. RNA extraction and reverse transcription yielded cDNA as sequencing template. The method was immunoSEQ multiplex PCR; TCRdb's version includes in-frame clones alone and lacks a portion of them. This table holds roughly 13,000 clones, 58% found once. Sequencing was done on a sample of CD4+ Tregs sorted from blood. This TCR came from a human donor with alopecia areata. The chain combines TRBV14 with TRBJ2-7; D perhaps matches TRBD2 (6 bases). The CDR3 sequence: CASSRGTFYEQYF. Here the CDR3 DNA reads TGTGCCAGCAGCCGGGGGACTTTCTACGAGCAGTACTTC.